The clone carrying this TCR beta chain turned up a few times. The antigen is undetermined. The data originate from a study of siplizumab effects on memory and regulatory T cells. Study-level findings and limits: Assignment of a naive or memory phenotype failed for roughly 75-96% of the proliferating CD4+ or CD8+ clones. Some alloreactive sequences were traceable to unstimulated CD4+ memory cells, and siplizumab significantly reduced them. Sequences below about 10^-5 frequency were poorly captured. As a result, only a minor fraction of alloreactive clones mapped to unstimulated subsets.

The germline CDR1 and CDR2 sequences are SGHRS and YFSETQ. This CDR3 comprises 14 residues. V lost 0 bases, J lost 1 base, and 6 bases lay in between. Each sample contributed around 10^5 TCR templates to the assay. Only in-frame clones appear in the TCRdb table, and some are missing; sequencing was by immunoSEQ multiplex PCR. The data contain 100,000 or so clones, about 94% of them seen just once; the ten biggest clones take up 1% to 1.5%. The receptor comes from a human donor in good health. Sequencing was performed on non-Treg CD4+ T cells sorted from blood. The chain combines TRBV5-1 with TRBJ2-3; D assignment may be TRBD1 or TRBD2 (5 bases each). The chain's CDR3 is CASSLGDRTDTQYF. The CDR3 DNA sequence: TGCGCCAGCAGCTTGGGGGACCGCACAGATACGCAGTATTTT.